These T cell receptor beta chains were read from a single sample in a study of blood T cell repertoires in COVID-19. The method was immunoSEQ multiplex PCR; TCRdb's version includes in-frame clones alone and lacks a portion of them. The sample lists about 19,000 clones, roughly 86% occurring once. Sequencing was done on a sample of peripheral blood. These receptors all stem from a man in his sixties or seventies with acute or convalescent COVID-19. Each CDR3 is given with its conserved first and last residue. D genes are given only for firm matches. Not every row has a clone size; where given, it reads once, few, many or a size class.

clone size,J gene,D gene,V gene,CDR3 protein,CDR3 DNA
NA,TRBJ2-5,TRBD1,TRBV18,CASSPGQETQYF,TGTGCCAGCTCACCGGGACAGGAGACCCAGTACTTC
NA,TRBJ2-7,TRBD2,TRBV25-1,CASSERLAGYEQYF,TGTGCCAGCAGTGAAAGGCTAGCGGGGTACGAGCAGTACTTC
NA,TRBJ1-1,TRBD1,TRBV7-3,CASSLQGYGTEAFF,TGTGCCAGCAGCCTACAGGGGTACGGCACTGAAGCTTTCTTT
NA,TRBJ2-1,NA,TRBV7-9,CASSLSQRLNNEQFF,TGTGCCAGCAGCTTATCTCAGCGGCTGAACAATGAGCAGTTCTTC
NA,TRBJ1-4,TRBD1,TRBV7-8,CASSLAGTGPLKLFF,TGTGCCAGCAGCCTAGCCGGGACAGGCCCACTGAAACTGTTTTTT
NA,TRBJ2-7,NA,TRBV18,CASSPPADRTSLYF,TGTGCCAGCTCACCCCCCGCCGACAGGACCTCCTTGTACTTC
NA,TRBJ2-1,TRBD1,TRBV6-6,CASSHRDRTYGEQFF,TGTGCCAGCAGTCACCGGGACAGGACCTATGGGGAGCAGTTCTTC
NA,TRBJ2-2,NA,TRBV19,CASSAAYGTGELFF,TGTGCCAGTAGTGCGGCCTACGGCACCGGGGAGCTGTTTTTT
once,TRBJ1-2,NA,TRBV4-3,CASSQELRVDYGYTF,TGCGCCAGCAGCCAAGAATTGAGGGTGGACTATGGCTACACCTTC
NA,TRBJ2-1,NA,TRBV11-2,CASSLDRGPYNEQFF,TGTGCCAGCAGCTTAGATCGAGGGCCGTACAATGAGCAGTTCTTC